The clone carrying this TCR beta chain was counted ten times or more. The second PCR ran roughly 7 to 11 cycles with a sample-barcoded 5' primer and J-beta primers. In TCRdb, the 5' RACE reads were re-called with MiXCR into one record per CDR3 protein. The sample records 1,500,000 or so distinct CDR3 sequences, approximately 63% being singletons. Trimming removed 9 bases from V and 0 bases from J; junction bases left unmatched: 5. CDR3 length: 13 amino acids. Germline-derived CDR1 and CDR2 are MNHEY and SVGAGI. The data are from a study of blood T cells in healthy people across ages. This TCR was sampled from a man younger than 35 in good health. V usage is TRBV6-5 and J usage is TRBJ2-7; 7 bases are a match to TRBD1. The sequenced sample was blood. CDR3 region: CARSQGTSYEQYF. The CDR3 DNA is TGTGCCAGATCACAGGGGACCTCCTACGAGCAGTACTTC.